The 6 T cell receptor beta chains presented below share a single source sample, sequenced in a study of blood T cell repertoires in COVID-19. Assay used: immunoSEQ multiplex PCR; TCRdb lists only in-frame clones, some missing. The sample has approximately 260,000 clones; around 86% are singletons. The material sequenced was peripheral blood. The receptor set was obtained from a woman aged 55-70 years with active or convalescent COVID-19.

The chain couples TRBV4-1 to TRBJ2-2; a possible D gene is TRBD1 (6 bases). CDR1 and CDR2 (germline): MGHRA, YSYEKL. This CDR3 has 17 residues. Deletions cut 6 bases from V and 2 bases from J, with 19 bases between. The CDR3 bases are TGCGCCAGCAGTCCTTTTAGTAGGGGGACAAACACCGGGGAGCTGTTTTTT. It is translated as CASSPFSRGTNTGELFF.

V and J are TRBV4-1 and TRBJ2-7; D perhaps matches TRBD2 (6 bases). Trimming stripped 4 bases from V and 4 bases from J, with 20 bases between. Germline V gene sequence: CDR1 MGHRA, CDR2 YSYEKL. The CDR3 extends over 16 amino acids. CDR3 sequence reads: CASSPLSLGGRYEQYF. The CDR3 bases are TGCGCCAGCAGCCCCTTAAGCCTTGGAGGGCGTTACGAGCAGTACTTC.

The V gene is TRBV4-3, the J gene TRBJ1-2; TRBD1 matches 9 bases. This CDR3 is built from 16 residues. J lost 6 bases, V lost 1 base, and 9 bases had no gene match. CDR1 is LGHNA and CDR2 is YSLEER in the germline V gene. The CDR3 region has the DNA TGCGCCAGCAGCCAAGCCTGGGACAGGGCATCAGATGGCTACACCTTC. It encodes CASSQAWDRASDGYTF.

V gene TRBV5-6 combines with J gene TRBJ2-5, with D tentatively TRBD2 (6 bases). The CDR3 runs to 15 residues. Germline CDR1 SGHDT, CDR2 YYEEEE. Trimming took 4 bases from V and 4 from J, leaving 17 bases between them. CDR3 residues: CASSVAGTRIETQYF. CDR3 bases: TGTGCCAGCAGCGTTGCTGGGACTCGGATAGAGACCCAGTACTTC.

The V gene is TRBV15, the J gene TRBJ1-4; tentatively, D is TRBD1 (5 bases). Germline V lookup: CDR1 LNHNV, CDR2 YYDKDF (reference sequence). V dropped 4 bases and J dropped 0 bases, with 9 bases sitting between them. The CDR3 is made up of 15 amino acids. The CDR3 protein is CATSTTGATNEKLFF. DNA for the CDR3: TGTGCCACCAGCACCACAGGTGCAACTAATGAAAAACTGTTTTTT.

V and J are TRBV6-5 and TRBJ2-2, with 8 bases matching TRBD1. V was clipped by 5 bases and J by 5 bases; unmatched bases: 7. CDR3 length: 15 amino acids. Per the germline V gene, CDR1 is MNHEY and CDR2 is SVGAGI. DNA for the CDR3: TGTGCCAGCAGTCAGGGGGCGGCGGGGACCGGGGAGCTGTTTTTT. Protein product: CASSQGAAGTGELFF.